The entry that follows covers one TCR beta chain sequence. The data derive from a study of HIV-infected patients and healthy controls. TCRdb ran MiXCR on the 5' RACE reads and lists one entry per CDR3 protein. Among approximately 67,000 distinct CDR3 sequences, less than 20% were seen once, and the ten largest hold approximately 5.2%. The CDR3 totals 13 residues. Germline V gene sequence: CDR1 KGHSH, CDR2 LQKENI. Trimming shortened V by 3 bases and J by 2 bases, and 5 bases separated the two germline ends. Source material: CD4+ T cells from blood. The V and J genes are TRBV18 and TRBJ2-1, with D unclear. This clonotype originated in a human donor in good health. The CDR3 DNA follows: TGTGCCAGCTCACCTCAGACCTACAATGAGCAGTTCTTC. Its protein product is CASSPQTYNEQFF.